The clone carrying this T cell receptor beta chain appeared a few times. Its antigen remains unidentified. No patient escaped relapse after autologous stem cell transplantation, and brentuximab vedotin exposure varied. The entry originates in a study of PD-1 blockade in classical Hodgkin lymphoma. Study in general: Every 2 weeks, patients got 3 mg/kg intravenous nivolumab.

The germline gives CDR1 MDHEN, CDR2 SYDVKM. CDR3 size: 13 residues. V gave up 6 bases and J gave up 4 bases; unmatched junction bases: 6. Study-wide results and limits: Reported baseline diversity: healthy donors highest, relapsed/refractory patients lowest. Whereas CD4+ TCR diversity had risen significantly by C4D1, CD8+ TCR diversity had not.

Produced via immunoSEQ multiplex PCR; TCRdb's table is partial and in-frame only. Of tens of thousands of clones in the sample, 55% to 75% are singletons; the top ten hold less than 4%. The sample in question was peripheral blood mononuclear cells (PBMCs), obtained at baseline. The gene calls are TRBV28 and TRBJ2-7; 7 positions agree with TRBD1. This receptor was taken from a human donor with classical Hodgkin lymphoma. This chain's CDR3 is CASSPGQRYEQYF. The DNA of the CDR3 is TGTGCCAGCAGCCCGGGACAGAGATACGAGCAGTACTTC.